The source of this T cell receptor beta chain is a study of blood T cells in healthy people across ages. Study in general: There was about one barcoded beta molecule captured by template switching per two T cells. The study, taken as a whole, reports: Naive and antigen-experienced cells were not separated, limiting conclusive comparison.

Germline lookup yields CDR1 DFQATT and CDR2 SNEGSKA (reference sequence). This CDR3 has 14 amino acids. It was with a sample-barcoded 5' primer and a J-beta primer mix that a second PCR of about 6 to 11 cycles was run. One entry per CDR3 protein results from TCRdb running MiXCR on the 5' RACE reads. The table includes roughly 1.7 million distinct CDR3 sequences, roughly 32% detected once. A word on this clonotype: Its specificity is unknown.

The sequence came from a woman aged 25 to 39 in good health. The chain has TRBV20-1 and TRBJ2-5; no firm D call. Input material: blood. The CDR3 region has the DNA TGCAGCGCCAGCGAGGAACGGAGACAAGAGACCCAGTACTTC. It yields the protein CSASEERRQETQYF.